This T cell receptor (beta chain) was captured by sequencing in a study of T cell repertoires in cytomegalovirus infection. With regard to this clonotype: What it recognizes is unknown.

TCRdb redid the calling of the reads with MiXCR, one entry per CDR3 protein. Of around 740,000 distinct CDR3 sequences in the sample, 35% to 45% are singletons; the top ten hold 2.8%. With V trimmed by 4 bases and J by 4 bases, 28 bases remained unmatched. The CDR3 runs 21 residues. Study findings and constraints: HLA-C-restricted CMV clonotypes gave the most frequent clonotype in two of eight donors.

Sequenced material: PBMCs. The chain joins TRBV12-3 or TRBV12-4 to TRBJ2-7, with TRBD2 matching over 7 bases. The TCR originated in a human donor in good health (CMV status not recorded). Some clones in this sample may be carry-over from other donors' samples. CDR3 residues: CASSYRPLPLAGACEGYEQYF. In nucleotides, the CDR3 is TGTGCCAGCAGTTACCGACCCCTACCTCTCGCGGGAGCGTGTGAGGGGTACGAGCAGTACTTC.